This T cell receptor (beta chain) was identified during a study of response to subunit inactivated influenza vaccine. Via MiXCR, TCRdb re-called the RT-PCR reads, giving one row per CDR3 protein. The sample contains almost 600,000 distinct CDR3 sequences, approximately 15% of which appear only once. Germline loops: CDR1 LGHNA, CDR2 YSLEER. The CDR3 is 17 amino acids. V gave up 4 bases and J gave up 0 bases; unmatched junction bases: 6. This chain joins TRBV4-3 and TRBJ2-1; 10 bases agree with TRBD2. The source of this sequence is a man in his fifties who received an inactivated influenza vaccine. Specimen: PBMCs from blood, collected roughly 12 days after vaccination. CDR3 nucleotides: TGCGCCAGCAGCCCCGATAGCGGGAGGACCTCCTACAATGAGCAGTTCTTC. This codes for CASSPDSGRTSYNEQFF.